The 14 T cell receptor beta chains reported below all come from one sample, sequenced in a study of CD8 T cells in Susac syndrome. With random hexamers, roughly 0.45 to 1 ug RNA was reverse transcribed. TCRdb reanalysed the immunoSEQ multiplex PCR reads using MiXCR and keeps one entry per CDR3 protein. The sample consists of roughly 150,000 distinct CDR3 sequences, around 92% of them appearing once. Sequenced: CD4+ T cells from PBMCs. Receptors originate from a human donor in good health.

The chain links TRBV5-4 to TRBJ2-3; D may correspond to TRBD1 or TRBD2 (5 bases each). With 4 bases removed from V and 1 base from J, the gap between germline ends came to 16 bases. The CDR3 has 16 amino acids. Germline lookup yields CDR1 SGHNT and CDR2 YYREEE (reference sequence). CDR3 residues: CASSIGTFRGTDTQYF. CDR3 nucleotides: TGTGCCAGCAGCATAGGGACCTTCCGGGGCACAGATACGCAGTATTTT.

The chain joins TRBV12-3 or TRBV12-4 to TRBJ2-1; perhaps TRBD2 as D (6 bases). V was shortened by 2 bases and J by 0 bases, with 11 bases between the two germline ends. This CDR3 has 16 amino acids. For the CDR3, the DNA is TGTGCCAGCAGTTTACTAGCGATGAGCTCCTACAATGAGCAGTTCTTC. This gives the protein CASSLLAMSSYNEQFF.

The chain couples TRBV10-3 to TRBJ1-5, with a tentative D call TRBD1 (5 bases). This CDR3 is built from 15 residues. CDR1 ENHRY and CDR2 SYGVKD come from the germline V gene. The ends were cut back, 2 bases at V and 2 bases at J, with 10 bases in the middle. In nucleotides, the CDR3 is TGTGCCATCAGTGAGGGACCGGGGGGCAATCAGCCCCAGCATTTT. Its translation is CAISEGPGGNQPQHF.

CDR3 loop: CASSQRRDNYGYTF. The CDR3 DNA reads TGTGCCAGCAGCCAACGCCGGGATAACTATGGCTACACCTTC. The chain uses TRBV14 and TRBJ1-2, with D unclear. Per germline, CDR1 SGHDN and CDR2 FVKESK. V lost 2 bases to trimming and J lost 1 base, with 8 bases between them. The CDR3 loop spans 14 amino acids.

The V and J genes are TRBV5-1 and TRBJ2-3, with 7 positions matching TRBD2. Germline CDR1 reads SGHRS; CDR2 reads YFSETQ. This CDR3 comprises 15 residues. The junction had 6 bases not matched to a gene; V was cut back by 3 bases and J by 2 bases. In DNA form, the CDR3 reads TGCGCCAGCAGCTACCTAGCGGTTACCACAGATACGCAGTATTTT. It encodes CASSYLAVTTDTQYF.

The chain combines TRBV6-1 with TRBJ2-7; D may be TRBD1 or TRBD2 (5 bases each). CDR3 length: 14 residues. V was cut by 8 bases and J by 4 bases, with 18 bases left in between. Germline CDR1 and CDR2: MNHNS and SASEGT. This CDR3 is CASDSTAGLYEQYF. CDR3 nucleotide sequence: TGTGCCAGCGATTCGACAGCAGGACTTTACGAGCAGTACTTC.

This chain uses TRBV5-1 with TRBJ1-2, with 7 positions matching TRBD1. The CDR3 spans 17 residues. V shed 5 bases and J 0 bases; nucleotides not matched to a gene: 13. Per the germline V gene, CDR1 is SGHRS and CDR2 is YFSETQ. The CDR3 sequence is CASSSVLRQGPNYGYTF. The DNA for the CDR3 is TGCGCCAGCAGTTCCGTCCTTCGACAGGGTCCTAACTATGGCTACACCTTC.

This chain connects TRBV30 to TRBJ2-3; the D call may be TRBD1 or TRBD2 (6 bases each). Germline CDR1 reads GTSNPN; CDR2 reads SVGIG (reference sequence). There are 14 residues in the CDR3. V lost 4 bases and J 1 base, leaving 12 bases between the germline ends. The CDR3 region has the DNA TGTGCCTGGACCGGGGGCTGGGGCACAGATACGCAGTATTTT. Translating gives CAWTGGWGTDTQYF. The complete variable domain, with remaining parts taken from reference TRBV30 and TRBJ2-3, reads SQTIHQWPATLVQPVGSPLSLECTVEGTSNPNLYWYRQAAGRGLQLLFYSVGIGQISSEVPQNLSASRPQDRQFILSSKKLLLSDSGFYLCAWTGGWGTDTQYFGPGTRLTVL.

The CDR3 sequence: CASSLEKGSGHQPQHF. In DNA, the CDR3 is TGTGCCAGCAGCTTAGAGAAGGGGTCAGGGCATCAGCCCCAGCATTTT. V gene TRBV7-2 combines with J gene TRBJ1-5; a possible D gene is TRBD1 (5 bases). Germline CDR1 SGHTA, CDR2 FQGNSA. Trimming pared 1 base from V and 5 bases from J, leaving 15 bases between. CDR3 length equals 16 residues.

This clonotype is a singleton in its sample. This chain joins TRBV7-9 and TRBJ1-1; perhaps TRBD1 as D (5 bases). The CDR3 consists of 17 residues. The germline gives CDR1 SEHNR, CDR2 FQNEAQ (reference sequence). Trimming removed 5 bases at V and 0 bases at J, with 19 bases between. The CDR3 region is CASSPRSGTSLNTEAFF. As DNA, the CDR3 is TGTGCCAGCAGCCCCCGCTCCGGGACGTCCTTGAACACTGAAGCTTTCTTT.

The genes are TRBV6-6 and TRBJ1-4; possibly TRBD1 for D (5 bases). The V end lost 6 bases, the J end lost 2 bases, and 10 bases lay between the germline ends. Germline CDR1 is MNHNY and CDR2 is SVGAGI (reference sequence). CDR3 length: 14 residues. The CDR3 sequence is CASREQETNEKLFF. DNA of the CDR3: TGTGCCAGCAGGGAACAGGAGACTAATGAAAAACTGTTTTTT.

CDR3 in DNA: TGTGCCAGCAGACACGGGAATCAGCCCCAGCATTTT. This sequence encodes CASRHGNQPQHF. The chain is built from TRBV6-2 or TRBV6-3 and TRBJ1-5; unclear D gene. This CDR3 is built from 12 residues. With 6 bases removed from V and 4 bases from J, the gap between germline ends came to 7 bases. Germline CDR1 is MNHEY and CDR2 is SVGEGT.

This clonotype was seen only a few times. The chain joins TRBV5-1 to TRBJ2-7, with TRBD1 identical over 8 bases. Germline-derived CDR1 and CDR2 are SGHRS and YFSETQ. The V gene end was trimmed by 6 bases and the J gene end by 6 bases; junction bases not matched to a gene: 11. The CDR3 is made up of 14 amino acids. CDR3 residues: CASTQPNTGGEQYF. The CDR3 DNA sequence: TGCGCCAGCACCCAACCAAATACAGGGGGCGAGCAGTACTTC.

This clonotype was seen once. V usage is TRBV21-1 and J usage is TRBJ2-7; the table assigns TRBD1, which was not confirmed against the DNA. TRBV21-1 is given as a pseudogene. The CDR3 has 14 amino acids. The CDR3: CASRTGGSQYEQYF. DNA of the CDR3: TGTGCCAGCAGGACAGGGGGCAGTCAGTACGAGCAGTACTTC.